Listed below are T cell receptor beta chains from one sample, sequenced in a study of blood T cell repertoires in COVID-19. Method: immunoSEQ multiplex PCR; TCRdb's copy keeps in-frame clones and lacks some. The sample holds some 500,000 clones, approximately 87% seen once. The sequencing input was PBMCs or T cells enriched from blood (not recorded which). The receptors derive from a woman aged 40 to 50 who had recovered from COVID-19. Both conserved end residues are part of each CDR3. A D gene is named only where the DNA matches it firmly. Not every row has a clone size; where given, it reads once, few, many or a size class.

J gene,V gene,clone size,D gene,CDR3 protein,CDR3 DNA
TRBJ2-3,TRBV5-1,NA,NA,CASSLEVVFGTDTQYF,TGCGCCAGCAGCTTGGAAGTAGTTTTTGGCACAGATACGCAGTATTTT
TRBJ1-1,TRBV2,NA,NA,CASSEMGAAFF,TGTGCCAGCAGTGAAATGGGAGCAGCTTTCTTT
TRBJ2-3,TRBV5-1,NA,TRBD1,CASRTTGGTDTQYF,TGCGCCAGCAGAACTACAGGGGGCACAGATACGCAGTATTTT
TRBJ1-1,TRBV10-3,NA,NA,CAISVRDNTEAFF,TGTGCCATCAGTGTACGGGATAACACTGAAGCTTTCTTT
TRBJ2-2,TRBV7-9,once,TRBD1,CASWGQGDTGELFF,TGTGCCAGCTGGGGACAGGGGGACACCGGGGAGCTGTTTTTT
TRBJ1-5,TRBV6-4,NA,TRBD1,CASSDPKDRGSNQPQHF,TGTGCCAGCAGTGACCCCAAGGACAGGGGTAGCAATCAGCCCCAGCATTTT
TRBJ2-3,TRBV5-5,NA,TRBD2,CASSLGLSGSGADTQYF,TGTGCCAGCAGCTTGGGGTTAAGCGGGAGTGGGGCAGATACGCAGTATTTT
TRBJ1-1,TRBV24-1,NA,TRBD1,CATSDSADRATEAFF,TGTGCCACCAGTGACTCCGCGGACAGGGCAACTGAAGCTTTCTTT
TRBJ2-7,TRBV4-1,NA,TRBD1,CASSQGQGDYEQYF,TGCGCCAGCAGCCAAGGTCAGGGGGACTACGAGCAGTACTTC
TRBJ1-1,TRBV4-3,NA,NA,CASSQVDGENTEAFF,TGCGCCAGCAGCCAAGTTGACGGGGAGAACACTGAAGCTTTCTTT
TRBJ2-5,TRBV7-2,NA,NA,CASRLLETQYF,TGTGCCAGCAGACTTCTTGAGACCCAGTACTTC
TRBJ2-3,TRBV19,NA,TRBD2,CASSSRRTSGSTDTQYF,TGTGCCAGTAGTTCCCGACGAACTAGCGGGAGCACAGATACGCAGTATTTT
TRBJ2-1,TRBV19,NA,NA,CASSIWQGGNEQFF,TGTGCCAGTAGTATATGGCAGGGAGGAAATGAGCAGTTCTTC
TRBJ1-3,TRBV10-3,NA,NA,CAISPKSTVSGNTIYF,TGTGCCATCAGTCCCAAATCGACAGTCTCTGGAAACACCATATATTTT
TRBJ2-5,TRBV7-7,NA,TRBD2,CASSSSRLAGGETQYF,TGTGCTAGCAGCTCCTCTCGACTAGCGGGAGGCGAGACCCAGTACTTC